The 28 T cell receptor beta chains reported below all come from one sample, sequenced in a study of T cells in Graves' hyperthyroidism and ophthalmopathy. TCR beta CDR3 region amplification was performed from RNA transcripts. During a first-round RT-PCR of the TCR CDR3, the HTBI primer set was used. TCRdb re-analysed the multiplex PCR reads in MiXCR, keeping a single row per CDR3 protein. The sample has about 290,000 distinct CDR3 sequences; roughly 13% are singletons. The specimen was blood. The receptors derive from a woman aged 40 to 50 with Graves' hyperthyroidism.

The chain uses TRBV19 and TRBJ1-5; a possible D gene is TRBD1 (5 bases). With 7 bases removed from V and 3 bases from J, the gap between germline ends came to 13 bases. This CDR3 is built from 14 residues. Germline CDR1 and CDR2: LNHDA and SQIVND (reference sequence). The CDR3 DNA sequence: TGTGCCAGTAAGCTTACAGGTTTCAATCAGCCCCAGCATTTT. As protein: CASKLTGFNQPQHF.

This clonotype showed up many times. This sequence joins TRBV7-9 and TRBJ2-7; D not resolved. Per the germline V gene, CDR1 is SEHNR and CDR2 is FQNEAQ (reference sequence). The CDR3 spans 12 residues. V shed 6 bases and J shed 7 bases, with 13 bases lying between them. The CDR3 loop is CASSDVSQEQYF. CDR3 bases: TGTGCCAGCAGTGATGTGAGTCAAGAGCAGTACTTC. Full variable domain (rest looked up from reference TRBV7-9 and TRBJ2-7): DTGVSQNPRHKITKRGQNVTFRCDPISEHNRLYWYRQTLGQGPEFLTYFQNEAQLEKSRLLSDRFSAERPKGSFSTLEIQRTEQGDSAMYLCASSDVSQEQYFGPGTRLTVT.

As for this clonotype: A clone one base away is much larger, so this may be a read error. The chain links TRBV15 to TRBJ1-1; D is unclear. This CDR3 has 14 amino acids. CDR1 is LNHNV, CDR2 YYDKDF, per germline (reference sequence). The CDR3 loop is CATGRGGSNTEAFF. The DNA of the CDR3 is TGTGCCACCGGCAGAGGAGGCAGCAACACTGAAGCTTTCTTT.

The sample holds many counts of this clonotype. The rearrangement joins TRBV24-1 to TRBJ2-4; 8 bases match TRBD1. V shed 3 bases and J 3 bases; nucleotides not matched to a gene: 3. From germline, CDR1 is KGHDR and CDR2 SFDVKD. The CDR3 contains 15 residues. The CDR3 DNA is TGTGCCACCAGTGATGGACAGGGAGGCAAAAACATTCAGTACTTC. Protein sequence: CATSDGQGGKNIQYF.

This clonotype was recorded many times. This chain uses TRBV20-1 with TRBJ2-7; 8 positions match TRBD2. Germline assignment: CDR1 DFQATT and CDR2 SNEGSKA (reference sequence). The CDR3 sequence is 18 residues long. With 0 bases clipped from V and 0 bases from J, the junction kept 13 bases outside the gene matches. The CDR3 nucleotides read TGCAGTGCTAGAGATCTCGGGCGGGGACTAGGGCCCTCCTACGAGCAGTACTTC. Translated, it gives CSARDLGRGLGPSYEQYF.

In this sample, this clonotype turned up many times. The V gene is TRBV2, the J gene TRBJ2-1, with 8 bases identical to TRBD2. The CDR3 is 14 amino acids. Trimming removed 8 bases from V and 3 bases from J; junction bases left unmatched: 6. From germline, CDR1 is SNHLY and CDR2 FYNNEI. In nucleotides, the CDR3 is TGTGCCAGCGGAGCTAGCGGGTACTACAATGAGCAGTTCTTC. Its protein product is CASGASGYYNEQFF. Based on the CDR3 plus reference TRBV2 and TRBJ2-1, the full variable domain is EPEVTQTPSHQVTQMGQEVILRCVPISNHLYFYWYRQILGQKVEFLVSFYNNEISEKSEIFDDQFSVERPDGSNFTLKIRSTKLEDSAMYFCASGASGYYNEQFFGPGTRLTVL.

This clonotype was picked up many times. The chain carries TRBV11-2 and TRBJ2-3; D unresolved. The germline V gene has CDR1 SGHAT and CDR2 FQNNGV. The CDR3 is made up of 14 amino acids. V lost 8 bases, J lost 7 bases, and 19 bases lay in between. The chain's CDR3 is CASVRLPSGNTQYF. CDR3 DNA: TGTGCCAGCGTCAGGCTTCCAAGTGGGAATACGCAGTATTTT.

The rearrangement links TRBV3-1 to TRBJ2-1; 12 bases are shared with TRBD2. There are 18 residues in the CDR3. From germline, CDR1 is LGHDT and CDR2 YNNKEL (reference sequence). Trimming cost V 2 bases and J 3 bases; bases outside gene matches: 8. The CDR3 nucleotides are TGTGCCAGCAGCCAACTCCTCCGACTAGCGGGAGACTACAATGAGCAGTTCTTC. Protein sequence: CASSQLLRLAGDYNEQFF.

V is TRBV7-3 and J is TRBJ1-6; 9 positions agree with TRBD1. Looked up from germline, CDR1 is SGHTA and CDR2 is FQGTGA. The CDR3 spans 15 residues. The V and J ends lost 2 bases and 7 bases, in that order; junction bases with no gene match: 3. The CDR3 reads CASSLEDRGNSPLHF. The CDR3 region has the DNA TGTGCCAGCAGCTTAGAGGACAGGGGAAATTCACCCCTCCACTTT.

In this sample, this clonotype turned up many times. V gene TRBV6-5 combines with J gene TRBJ2-1; TRBD2 agrees at 12 bases. Losses at the gene ends were 0 bases for V and 7 bases for J; bases not matched to a gene: 4. This CDR3 is 16 amino acids long. Germline CDR1 reads MNHEY; CDR2 reads SVGAGI. Here the CDR3 reads CASSYSPLAGGNEQFF. The CDR3 DNA is TGTGCCAGCAGTTACTCCCCCCTAGCGGGAGGGAATGAGCAGTTCTTC.

The sample holds many counts of this clonotype. The chain employs TRBV11-2 and TRBJ1-1, with 8 bases aligning to TRBD1. V shed 4 bases, J shed 10 bases, and the junction held 11 bases outside the gene matches. This CDR3 is built from 14 residues. Germline V gene sequence: CDR1 SGHAT, CDR2 FQNNGV. In DNA, the CDR3 is TGTGCCAGCAGCTCGGGACAGGCGCGCCAGGGAGCTTTCTTT. Protein product: CASSSGQARQGAFF.

In this sample, this clonotype turned up once. A much larger clone is a single base away; this may be a read error. The V call is TRBV6-5, the J call TRBJ2-4, with TRBD1 identical over 9 bases. Germline CDR1 MNHEY, CDR2 SVGAGI. This CDR3 spans 14 amino acids. CDR3 nucleotide sequence: TGTGGCAGCAGTTCACAGGACAGGGGCGACATTCAGTACTTC. Protein: CGSSSQDRGDIQYF.

This clonotype was detected many times. The chain combines TRBV28 with TRBJ2-7, with 8 bases identical to TRBD2. Germline trimming cut 3 bases from V and 2 bases from J; bases unmatched to any gene: 12. Germline values: CDR1 MDHEN, CDR2 SYDVKM. This CDR3 contains 17 residues. The CDR3 region is CASSFSDGRVVTYEQYF. DNA of the CDR3: TGTGCCAGCAGTTTTTCTGACGGGAGGGTAGTAACCTACGAGCAGTACTTC.

CDR3 protein: CSVVSQQLSSGANVLTF. DNA of the CDR3: TGCAGCGTTGTTTCACAGCAACTTAGCTCTGGGGCCAACGTCCTGACTTTC. This chain joins TRBV29-1 and TRBJ2-6; D is ambiguous. V was shortened by 4 bases and J by 0 bases, with 16 bases between the two germline ends. The CDR3 has 17 residues. Per germline, CDR1 SQVTM and CDR2 ANQGSEA.

This sequence joins TRBV7-2 and TRBJ2-1; 11 bases are shared with TRBD2. Germline V gene sequence: CDR1 SGHTA, CDR2 FQGNSA. The V gene end was trimmed by 6 bases and the J gene end by 0 bases; junction bases not matched to a gene: 4. The CDR3 covers 16 residues. CDR3 DNA sequence: TGTGCCAGCAGACTGGGACTAGCGGCCTCCTACAATGAGCAGTTCTTC. Its protein product is CASRLGLAASYNEQFF. The full variable domain, with the rest looked up from reference TRBV7-2 and TRBJ2-1, is GAGVSQSPSNKVTEKGKDVELRCDPISGHTALYWYRQSLGQGLEFLIYFQGNSAPDKSGLPSDRFSAERTGGSVSTLTIQRTQQEDSAVYLCASRLGLAASYNEQFFGPGTRLTVL.

The chain joins TRBV6-1 to TRBJ2-2; D is tentatively TRBD1 or TRBD2 (5 bases each). Germline CDR1 and CDR2: MNHNS and SASEGT. The V and J ends lost 3 bases and 6 bases respectively, with 14 bases between them. There are 15 residues in the CDR3. The CDR3: CASSDGTSLAGELFF. The CDR3 bases are TGTGCCAGCAGTGACGGGACCTCGTTGGCCGGGGAGCTGTTTTTT.

This clonotype has ten or more counts. V is TRBV5-5 and J is TRBJ1-1, with D tentatively TRBD1 (5 bases). V was shortened by 7 bases and J by 1 base, with 11 bases between the two germline ends. Germline V gene lookup returns CDR1 SGHKS and CDR2 YYEKEE (reference sequence). CDR3 length: 13 amino acids. The CDR3 nucleotides are TGTGCCAGCTATATGGGACCGAACACTGAAGCTTTCTTT. Protein sequence: CASYMGPNTEAFF.

This clonotype has a count of ten or more. The chain links TRBV20-1 to TRBJ2-7; 13 bases align to TRBD2. V lost 1 base and J lost 3; bases outside the gene matches: 6. This CDR3 has 16 amino acids. CDR1 and CDR2 (germline): DFQATT, SNEGSKA (reference sequence). The CDR3 reads CSARASGTSGNYEQYF. The CDR3 DNA sequence: TGCAGTGCTAGAGCCTCAGGGACTAGCGGGAACTACGAGCAGTACTTC.

The J gene is TRBJ1-6, the V gene TRBV25-1; tentatively, D is TRBD1 (6 bases). The CDR3 loop spans 14 amino acids. CDR1 and CDR2 (germline): MGHDK, SYGVNS. V lost 7 bases and J 8 bases, leaving 15 bases between the germline ends. The CDR3 region is CASTPAGGHSPLHF. CDR3 DNA sequence: TGTGCCAGCACTCCCGCGGGGGGCCATTCACCCCTCCACTTT.

This clonotype was recorded at least ten times. V usage is TRBV10-3 and J usage is TRBJ2-7, with 11 nucleotides matching TRBD1. The CDR3 length is 14 residues. The germline CDR1 and CDR2 sequences are ENHRY and SYGVKD. The V gene end was trimmed by 1 base and the J gene end by 6 bases; junction bases not matched to a gene: 2. CDR3 residues: CAISELGQGGEQYF. CDR3 coding DNA: TGTGCCATCAGTGAGTTGGGACAGGGGGGCGAGCAGTACTTC.

In its sample, this clonotype was seen many times. This chain uses TRBV20-1 with TRBJ2-1; no firm D call. This CDR3 comprises 14 residues. Germline V CDR1 and CDR2: DFQATT, SNEGSKA (reference sequence). V was cut by 3 bases and J by 0 bases, with 9 bases left in between. CDR3 in amino acids: CSASNRNSYNEQFF. Here the CDR3 DNA reads TGCAGTGCTAGTAACCGAAACTCCTACAATGAGCAGTTCTTC.

The CDR3 loop is CASSPETGGHGYTF. The CDR3 DNA follows: TGTGCCAGCTCACCTGAGACAGGGGGCCATGGCTACACCTTC. V and J are TRBV18 and TRBJ1-2, with 10 positions matching TRBD1. CDR1 and CDR2 (germline): KGHSH, LQKENI. This CDR3 is 14 amino acids long. V shed 3 bases, J shed 6 bases, and the junction held 4 bases outside the gene matches.

This clonotype has only a few counts. The V and J genes are TRBV3-1 and TRBJ2-2; either TRBD1 or TRBD2 may supply D (6 bases each). From germline, CDR1 is LGHDT and CDR2 YNNKEL (reference sequence). Trimming left V 7 bases short and J 4 bases short, with 16 bases between. The CDR3 runs 15 residues. Here the CDR3 reads CASNLRLGGTGELFF. The CDR3 bases are TGTGCCAGCAACCTCCGACTAGGGGGCACCGGGGAGCTGTTTTTT.

This clonotype was counted many times. The chain combines TRBV4-2 with TRBJ1-2; 9 nucleotides align to TRBD1. CDR1 is LGHNA and CDR2 is YNFKEQ in the germline V gene. The ends lost 3 bases at V and 4 bases at J; junction bases unmatched: 12. The CDR3 length is 17 residues. CDR3 nucleotide sequence: TGTGCCAGCAGCCAGGTTTCCCGGGACAGGGATATCTATGGCTACACCTTC. It is translated as CASSQVSRDRDIYGYTF.

This clonotype was observed at least ten times. V is TRBV28 and J is TRBJ1-5; no clear D. Germline assignment: CDR1 MDHEN and CDR2 SYDVKM. The CDR3 covers 15 residues. The V gene lost 3 bases and the J gene lost 3 bases, with 12 bases spanning the gap. The CDR3 sequence is CASSLRAEANQPQHF. The CDR3, as DNA: TGTGCCAGCAGTTTGAGGGCTGAGGCCAATCAGCCCCAGCATTTT.

This clonotype has ten or more counts. The rearrangement links TRBV7-2 to TRBJ1-1; D may be TRBD1 (5 bases). The germline gives CDR1 SGHTA, CDR2 FQGNSA. The CDR3 has 15 amino acids. V was trimmed by 1 base and J by 4 bases, leaving 13 bases between them. The CDR3 bases are TGTGCCAGCAGCTTAGTCTTGGGACGGGCCACTGAAGCTTTCTTT. Translation gives CASSLVLGRATEAFF. Full variable domain (outside the CDR3, taken from reference TRBV7-2 and TRBJ1-1): GAGVSQSPSNKVTEKGKDVELRCDPISGHTALYWYRQSLGQGLEFLIYFQGNSAPDKSGLPSDRFSAERTGGSVSTLTIQRTQQEDSAVYLCASSLVLGRATEAFFGQGTRLTVV.

This clonotype was picked up many times. The chain combines TRBV12-3 or TRBV12-4 with TRBJ2-1, with 9 bases matching TRBD1. CDR3 size: 15 residues. J gave up 10 bases and V 2 bases, and 9 bases lay outside the gene matches. CDR3 bases: TGTGCCAGCAGTTTAACGGGGACAGGGCTAAACGAGCAGTTCTTC. Translating it yields CASSLTGTGLNEQFF.

This clonotype was seen at least ten times. The gene calls are TRBV2 and TRBJ1-4; perhaps TRBD1 as D (6 bases). The ends were cut back, 7 bases at V and 3 bases at J, with 15 bases in the middle. The CDR3 loop spans 15 amino acids. Germline V gene lookup returns CDR1 SNHLY and CDR2 FYNNEI. The CDR3 sequence is CASTQRRGPNEKLFF. DNA for the CDR3: TGTGCCAGCACCCAACGCCGGGGGCCTAATGAAAAACTGTTTTTT.